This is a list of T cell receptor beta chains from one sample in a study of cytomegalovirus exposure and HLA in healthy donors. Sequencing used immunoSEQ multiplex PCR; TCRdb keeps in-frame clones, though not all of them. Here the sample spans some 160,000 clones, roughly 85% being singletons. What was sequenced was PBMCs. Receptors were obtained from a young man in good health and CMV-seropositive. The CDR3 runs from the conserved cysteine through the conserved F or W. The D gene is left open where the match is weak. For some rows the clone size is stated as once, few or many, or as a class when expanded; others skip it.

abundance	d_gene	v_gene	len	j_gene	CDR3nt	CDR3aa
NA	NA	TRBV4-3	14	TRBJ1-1	TGCGCCAGCAGCCAAGATCGGGGGAACACTGAAGCTTTCTTT	CASSQDRGNTEAFF
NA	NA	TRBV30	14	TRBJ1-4	TGTGCCTGGAGTTTAGACGGGGAGGATGAAAAACTGTTTTTT	CAWSLDGEDEKLFF
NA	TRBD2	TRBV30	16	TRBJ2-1	TGTGCCTGGAGCGATGAGCGGGGTAGCTCCTACAATGAGCAGTTCTTC	CAWSDERGSSYNEQFF
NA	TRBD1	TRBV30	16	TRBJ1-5	TGTGCCTGGAGTGTACCTACAGGGGATAGCAATCAGCCCCAGCATTTT	CAWSVPTGDSNQPQHF
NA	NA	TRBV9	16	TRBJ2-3	TGTGCCAGCAGCGTAGGCAGCGTGAGGGCCACAGATACGCAGTATTTT	CASSVGSVRATDTQYF
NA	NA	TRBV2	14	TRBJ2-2	TGTGCCAGCCCAGGGAATAGGAACACCGGGGAGCTGTTTTTT	CASPGNRNTGELFF
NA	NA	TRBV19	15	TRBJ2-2	TGTGCCAGTAGTCCCCGTGGGCGCACCACCGGGGAGCTGTTTTTT	CASSPRGRTTGELFF
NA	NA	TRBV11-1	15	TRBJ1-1	TGTGCCAGCAGCTTAGCGGGCCCAATGAACACTGAAGCTTTCTTT	CASSLAGPMNTEAFF
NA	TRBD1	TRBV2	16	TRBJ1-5	TGTGCCAGCAGGGGGGACAGGGAGGAAAGCAATCAGCCCCAGCATTTT	CASRGDREESNQPQHF
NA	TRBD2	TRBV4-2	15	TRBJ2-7	TGTGCCAGCAGCCGGCGAGCGGGAGGGCCCTACGAGCAGTACTTC	CASSRRAGGPYEQYF
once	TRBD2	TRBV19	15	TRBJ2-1	TGTGCCAGTAGTCGGCGCGGGAGTGTCTACAATGAGCAGTTCTTC	CASSRRGSVYNEQFF
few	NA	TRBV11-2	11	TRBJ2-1	TGTGCCAGCAGCGACGGAGGGGAGGAGTTCTTC	CASSDGGEEFF
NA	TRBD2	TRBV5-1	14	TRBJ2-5	TGCGCCAGCAGCTTGGTGAGCGGGGCGGAGACCCAGTACTTC	CASSLVSGAETQYF
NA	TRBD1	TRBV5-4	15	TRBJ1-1	TGTGCCAGCAGCCGGCGACAGGGACCGAACACTGAAGCTTTCTTT	CASSRRQGPNTEAFF
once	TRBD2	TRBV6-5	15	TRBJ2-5	TGTGCCAGCAGCCGACCGGGACTAGTGGGAGAGACCCAGTACTTC	CASSRPGLVGETQYF
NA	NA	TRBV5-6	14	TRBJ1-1	TGTGCCAGCAGCTTGGGACCGGGTGGGACTGAAGCTTTCTTT	CASSLGPGGTEAFF
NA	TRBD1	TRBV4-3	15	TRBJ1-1	TGCGCCAGCAGCCAAAGGGACAGGGGCTCCGCTGAAGCTTTCTTT	CASSQRDRGSAEAFF
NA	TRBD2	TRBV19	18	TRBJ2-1	TGTGCCAGTAGACCAACGGGACTAGCGGGAGCGGGCTACAATGAGCAGTTCTTC	CASRPTGLAGAGYNEQFF
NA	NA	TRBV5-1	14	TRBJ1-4	TGCGCCAGCAGCTTGGACACCCATAATGAAAAACTGTTTTTT	CASSLDTHNEKLFF
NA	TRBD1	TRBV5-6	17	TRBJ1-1	TGTGCCAGCAGCGGGACAGGGTTCATAGGGACGGACACTGAAGCTTTCTTT	CASSGTGFIGTDTEAFF
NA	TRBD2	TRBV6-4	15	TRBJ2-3	TGTGCCAGCAGTGAACTAGCGGGGAGCACAGATACGCAGTATTTT	CASSELAGSTDTQYF
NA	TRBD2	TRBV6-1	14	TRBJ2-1	TGTGCCAGCAGTTCCGCGGGAGGGCGGAATGAGCAGTTCTTC	CASSSAGGRNEQFF